This T cell receptor (beta chain) was sequenced during a study of molecular identifiers for immune sequencing clone quantification. Sorted naive CD8 T cells were those defined as CD8+CD4-CCR7+CD45RA+. Germline CDR1 MNHEY, CDR2 SMNVEV (reference sequence). V lost 3 bases to trimming and J lost 8 bases, with 10 bases between them. The CDR3 runs 13 residues. By share, this clonotype counts as medium-sized (0.01 to 0.1%). Generation of bulk TCR libraries relied on previously described methods and listed TCR primers. MiXCR, applied by TCRdb to the PCR reads, yields one record per CDR3 protein. The sample gives 10,000 to 12,000 distinct CDR3 sequences, about 20% of which show up once; about 1.5% is in the top ten.

The genes are TRBV27 and TRBJ1-4; D may be TRBD1 (5 bases). The specimen was naive CD8+ T cells from blood, with Jurkat cell RNA spiked in. Subset meaning: FACS-sorted CD8+CD4-CCR7+CD45RA+ naive T cells. The origin of this receptor is a human donor in good health. Some libraries in this study had Jurkat cell RNA spiked in. DNA of the CDR3: TGTGCCAGCAGTTTTCAGGGTGGGGAAAAACTGTTTTTT. Translating it yields CASSFQGGEKLFF.